The entry below gives a single T cell receptor (beta chain) sequence along with its context. Its matching antigen is unknown. Healthy donors had no documented immune events, such as infections, while sampled. The data were obtained in a study of identifying expanded T cells in peripheral blood. The table came from immunoSEQ multiplex PCR; TCRdb's copy has only in-frame clones and leaves some out. The sample includes 81,000 or so clones, 84% of them seen just once. Regarding the study as a whole: About 1.2 clones differed between technical replicates, versus approximately 16 and 20 over time.

Germline lookup yields CDR1 GTSNPN and CDR2 SVGIG (reference sequence). The CDR3 is 15 residues long. V dropped 3 bases and J dropped 9; count of bases not matched to a gene: 9. This sequence joins TRBV30 and TRBJ1-6; TRBD1 matches 9 bases. The sequence derives from a person between 18 and 70 years old in good health. Material for sequencing was blood. The CDR3 DNA is TGTGCCTGGAGCTCGGGACAGGGAATCGGTTCACCCCTCCACTTT. It codes for CAWSSGQGIGSPLHF. Looking up the rest from reference TRBV30 and TRBJ1-6 gives the full variable domain: SQTIHQWPATLVQPVGSPLSLECTVEGTSNPNLYWYRQAAGRGLQLLFYSVGIGQISSEVPQNLSASRPQDRQFILSSKKLLLSDSGFYLCAWSSGQGIGSPLHFGNGTRLTVT.